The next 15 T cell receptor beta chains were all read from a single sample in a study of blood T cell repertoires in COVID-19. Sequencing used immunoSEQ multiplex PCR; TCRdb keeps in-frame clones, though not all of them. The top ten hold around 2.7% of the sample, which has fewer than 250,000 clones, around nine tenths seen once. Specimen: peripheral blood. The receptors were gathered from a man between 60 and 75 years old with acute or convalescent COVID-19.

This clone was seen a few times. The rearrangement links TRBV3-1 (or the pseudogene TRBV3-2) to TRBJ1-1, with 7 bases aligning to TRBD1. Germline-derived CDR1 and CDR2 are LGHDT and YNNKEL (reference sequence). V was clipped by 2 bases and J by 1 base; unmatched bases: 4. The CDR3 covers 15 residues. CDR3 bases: TGTGCCAGCAGCCAACAAGGGGGCTGGAACACTGAAGCTTTCTTT. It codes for CASSQQGGWNTEAFF.

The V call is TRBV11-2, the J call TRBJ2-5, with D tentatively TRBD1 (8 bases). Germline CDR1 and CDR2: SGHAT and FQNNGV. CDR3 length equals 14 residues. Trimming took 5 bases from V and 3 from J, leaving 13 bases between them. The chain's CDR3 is CASSTTGGEETQYF. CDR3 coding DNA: TGTGCCAGCAGCACCACAGGGGGGGAAGAGACCCAGTACTTC.

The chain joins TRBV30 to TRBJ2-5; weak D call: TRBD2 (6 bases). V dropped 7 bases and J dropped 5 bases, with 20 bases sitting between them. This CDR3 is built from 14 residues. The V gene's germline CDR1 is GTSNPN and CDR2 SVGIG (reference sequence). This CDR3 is CASRRQAGGETQYF. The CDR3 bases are TGTGCCTCGCGTCGGCAGGCTGGAGGGGAGACCCAGTACTTC.

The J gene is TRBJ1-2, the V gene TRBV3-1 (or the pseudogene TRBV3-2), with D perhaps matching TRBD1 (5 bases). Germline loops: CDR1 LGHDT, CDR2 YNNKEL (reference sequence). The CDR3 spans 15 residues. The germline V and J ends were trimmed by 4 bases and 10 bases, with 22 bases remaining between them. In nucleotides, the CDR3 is TGTGCCAGCAGCCCCACCTCGGGGGGGGATGTAGCCTACACCTTC. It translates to CASSPTSGGDVAYTF.

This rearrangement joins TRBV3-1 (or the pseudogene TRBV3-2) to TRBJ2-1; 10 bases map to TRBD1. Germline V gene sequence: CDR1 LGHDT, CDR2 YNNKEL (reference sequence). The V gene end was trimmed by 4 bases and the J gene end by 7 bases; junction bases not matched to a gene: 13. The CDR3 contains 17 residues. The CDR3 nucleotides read TGTGCCAGCAGCCGAAATCCCGTGACAGGGGGCAGGAATGAGCAGTTCTTC. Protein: CASSRNPVTGGRNEQFF.

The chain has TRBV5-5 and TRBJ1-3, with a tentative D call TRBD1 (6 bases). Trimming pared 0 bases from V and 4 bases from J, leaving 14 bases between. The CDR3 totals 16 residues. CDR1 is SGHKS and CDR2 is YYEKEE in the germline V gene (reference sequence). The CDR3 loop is CASSLDRAVAGNTIYF. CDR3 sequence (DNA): TGTGCCAGCAGCTTGGACAGGGCGGTGGCCGGAAACACCATATATTTT. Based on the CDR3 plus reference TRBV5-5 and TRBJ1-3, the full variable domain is DAGVTQSPTHLIKTRGQQVTLRCSPISGHKSVSWYQQVLGQGPQFIFQYYEKEERGRGNFPDRFSARQFPNYSSELNVNALLLGDSALYLCASSLDRAVAGNTIYFGEGSWLTVV.

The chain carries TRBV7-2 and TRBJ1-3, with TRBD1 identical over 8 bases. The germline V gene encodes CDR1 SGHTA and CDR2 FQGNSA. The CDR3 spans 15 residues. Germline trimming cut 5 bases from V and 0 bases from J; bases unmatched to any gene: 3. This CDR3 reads CASSTDRGSGNTIYF. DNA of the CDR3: TGTGCCAGCAGCACCGACAGGGGCTCTGGAAACACCATATATTTT.

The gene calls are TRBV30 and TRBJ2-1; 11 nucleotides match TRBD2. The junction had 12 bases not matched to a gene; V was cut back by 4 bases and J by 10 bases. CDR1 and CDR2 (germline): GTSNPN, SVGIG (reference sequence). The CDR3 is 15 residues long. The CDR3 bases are TGTGCCTGGACTAGCGGGGGGCGAAGGTTTTTGGAGCAGTTCTTC. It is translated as CAWTSGGRRFLEQFF.

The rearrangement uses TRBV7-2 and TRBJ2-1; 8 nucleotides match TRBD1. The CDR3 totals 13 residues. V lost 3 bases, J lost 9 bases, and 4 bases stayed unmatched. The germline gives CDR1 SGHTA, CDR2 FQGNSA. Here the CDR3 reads CASSLAGGVEQFF. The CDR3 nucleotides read TGTGCCAGCAGCTTGGCAGGGGGCGTTGAGCAGTTCTTC. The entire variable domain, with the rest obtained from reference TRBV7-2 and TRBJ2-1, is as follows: GAGVSQSPSNKVTEKGKDVELRCDPISGHTALYWYRQSLGQGLEFLIYFQGNSAPDKSGLPSDRFSAERTGGSVSTLTIQRTQQEDSAVYLCASSLAGGVEQFFGPGTRLTVL.

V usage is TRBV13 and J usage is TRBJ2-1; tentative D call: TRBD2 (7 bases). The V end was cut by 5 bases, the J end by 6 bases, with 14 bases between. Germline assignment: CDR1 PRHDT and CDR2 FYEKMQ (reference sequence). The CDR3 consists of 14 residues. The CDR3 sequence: CASSLEGGGNEQFF. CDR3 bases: TGTGCCAGCAGCCTCGAGGGGGGGGGCAATGAGCAGTTCTTC. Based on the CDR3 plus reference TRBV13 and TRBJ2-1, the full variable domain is AAGVIQSPRHLIKEKRETATLKCYPIPRHDTVYWYQQGPGQDPQFLISFYEKMQSDKGSIPDRFSAQQFSDYHSELNMSSLELGDSALYFCASSLEGGGNEQFFGPGTRLTVL.

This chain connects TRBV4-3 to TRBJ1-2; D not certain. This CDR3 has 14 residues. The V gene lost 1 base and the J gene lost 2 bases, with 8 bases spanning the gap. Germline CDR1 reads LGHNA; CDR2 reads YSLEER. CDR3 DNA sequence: TGCGCCAGCAGCCAAGGGGCCACCAACTATGGCTACACCTTC. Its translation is CASSQGATNYGYTF.

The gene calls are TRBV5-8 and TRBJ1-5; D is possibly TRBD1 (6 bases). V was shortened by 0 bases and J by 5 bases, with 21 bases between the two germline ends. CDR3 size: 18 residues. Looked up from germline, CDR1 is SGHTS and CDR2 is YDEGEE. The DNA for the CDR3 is TGTGCCAGCAGCTTGGCTCTGTCGGTCAGGGACACCTATCAGCCCCAGCATTTT. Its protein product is CASSLALSVRDTYQPQHF. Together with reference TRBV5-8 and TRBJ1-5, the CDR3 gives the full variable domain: EAGVTQSPTHLIKTRGQQATLRCSPISGHTSVYWYQQALGLGLQFLLWYDEGEERNRGNFPPRFSGRQFPNYSSELNVNALELEDSALYLCASSLALSVRDTYQPQHFGDGTRLSIL.

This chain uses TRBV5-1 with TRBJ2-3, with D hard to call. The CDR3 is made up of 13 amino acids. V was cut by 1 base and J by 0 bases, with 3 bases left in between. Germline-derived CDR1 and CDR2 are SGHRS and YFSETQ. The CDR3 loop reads CASSLRSTDTQYF. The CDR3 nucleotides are TGCGCCAGCAGCTTGCGGAGCACAGATACGCAGTATTTT.

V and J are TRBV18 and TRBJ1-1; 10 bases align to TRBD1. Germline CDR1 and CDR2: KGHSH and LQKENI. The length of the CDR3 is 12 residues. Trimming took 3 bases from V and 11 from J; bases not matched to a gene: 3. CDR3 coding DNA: TGTGCCAGCTCACCGCCGGGACAGGGGGCTTTCTTT. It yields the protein CASSPPGQGAFF.

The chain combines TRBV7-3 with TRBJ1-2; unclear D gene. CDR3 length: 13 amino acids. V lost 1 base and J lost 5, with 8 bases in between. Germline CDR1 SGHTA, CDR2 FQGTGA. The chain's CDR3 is CASSLKSAYGYTF. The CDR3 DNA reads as TGTGCCAGCAGCTTAAAGTCAGCGTATGGCTACACCTTC.